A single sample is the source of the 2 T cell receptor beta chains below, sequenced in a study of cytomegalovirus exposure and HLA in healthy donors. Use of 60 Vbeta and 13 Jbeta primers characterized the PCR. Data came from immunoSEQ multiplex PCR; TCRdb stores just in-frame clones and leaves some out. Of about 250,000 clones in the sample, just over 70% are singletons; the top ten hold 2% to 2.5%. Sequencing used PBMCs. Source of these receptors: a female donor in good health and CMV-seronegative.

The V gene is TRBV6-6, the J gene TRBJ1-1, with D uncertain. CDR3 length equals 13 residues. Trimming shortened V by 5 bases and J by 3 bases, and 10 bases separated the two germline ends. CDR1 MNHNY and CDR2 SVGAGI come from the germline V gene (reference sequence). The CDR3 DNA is TGTGCCAGCAGTCCCGGGTCCTACACTGAAGCTTTCTTT. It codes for CASSPGSYTEAFF.

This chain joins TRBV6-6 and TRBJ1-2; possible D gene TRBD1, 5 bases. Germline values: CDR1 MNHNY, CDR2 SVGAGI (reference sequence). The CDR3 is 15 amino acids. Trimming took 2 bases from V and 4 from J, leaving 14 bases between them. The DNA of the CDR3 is TGTGCCAGCAGTTACCCCACCGTAAGGGGCTATGGCTACACCTTC. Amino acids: CASSYPTVRGYGYTF.